The T cell receptor (beta chain) described here comes from a study of shared clonotypes between healthy human individuals. Findings and caveats of the study: Rarefaction curves obtained for sorted subsets showed sequencing incomplete despite large depth. Only blood was sampled; tissue repertoires likely differ.

The data were produced by immunoSEQ multiplex PCR, yet TCRdb's version contains in-frame clones alone and is incomplete. The sample contains some 680,000 clones, around three quarters of which appear only once. This CDR3 is 15 amino acids long. Germline V gene lookup returns CDR1 MNHNS and CDR2 SASEGT. Trimming took 7 bases from V and 4 from J, leaving 19 bases between them. Division of CD4+ cells produced a CD45RA+ naive subset and a CD45RA-negative memory subset. As to this clone: Its antigen is undetermined.

The TCR sequence derives from a woman aged 30 to 39 in good health. Sequenced: memory CD4+ T cells sorted from blood. Subset here: CD45RA-negative fraction. This chain uses TRBV6-1 with TRBJ1-1, with no clear D. This CDR3 reads CASTERAAEGTEAFF. CDR3 nucleotides: TGTGCCAGCACCGAAAGGGCGGCCGAGGGCACTGAAGCTTTCTTT.